This entry is about one TCR beta chain. This clonotype was counted at least ten times. Its antigen remains undetermined. There are no base qualities to consult, and no much larger clone falls within one base. The data belong to a study of T-cell memory formation after mild COVID-19 (dated by TCRdb to the early 2020s). Turning to the overall study: TCR sequence clusters from the two donors were found to be largely donor specific. Two young, previously healthy adult volunteers, one female and one male, were included in the cohort. In a couple of donors, T-cell clones that expanded and contracted after mild COVID-19 were followed by sequencing TCRalpha and TCRbeta repertoires longitudinally.

General findings and caveats noted by the study authors: SARS-CoV-2 specificity of the second-wave clones peaking on day 37 was not confirmed. Contracting CD4+ clones were found mainly in CM and EM memory subsets, while CD8+ clones were enriched in EMRA. Clones that contracted from day 15 to 85 showed balanced CD4/CD8 phenotypes, whereas a second wave of clones that expanded from day 15 to 37 leaned towards CD4+. Some responding clones were detected in pre-infection memory, suggesting pre-existing cross-reactive memory T cells joined the SARS-CoV-2 response. The study covered only two mild cases, and larger cohorts including severe cases with pre-infection samples were considered necessary.

TCRdb shows the sequencer as Illumina NovaSeq 6000. TCRalpha and TCRbeta cDNA libraries were built by 5'RACE with constant-segment primers, adding sample barcodes and unique molecular identifiers. Trizol reagent was used to extract RNA from every sample. Amplification of the libraries took two PCR steps, and the second step added a second sample barcode plus Illumina TruSeq adapters. Sequencing of libraries was performed on an Illumina NovaSeq with 2 x 150 bp paired-end reads. Turning to the authors' computational methods: With migec v1.2.7, reads were demultiplexed and then collapsed into UMI-guided consensus sequences. With mixcr v2.1.11, UMI consensuses were aligned to TRA and TRB V and J templates and assembled into clonotypes. A clonotype was counted as expanded or contracted only when both edgeR and NoisET called the clonotype significant, with the noise models trained on biological replicates. For edgeR calls, the cutoffs were a false discovery rate-adjusted p below 0.01 and a log2 fold-change threshold of 1. As an exploratory analysis of dynamics, max-normalized trajectories of the 1000 most abundant clonotypes were examined by PCA with hierarchical clustering. Separately sequenced CD4+ and CD8+ repertoires were used to assign the CD4 or CD8 phenotype of responding clones. TCRdb trimmed public reads at Q25 via fastp, called clones via MiXCR and kept in-frame beta chains. Every entry covers one CDR3 protein and lists the most common genes and DNA from its rows. These V and J calls originate from TCRdb's pipeline instead of the authors' own analysis. Recorded for this sample are 250,000 to 400,000 distinct CDR3 sequences; roughly an eighth of them occurred a single time. Of the sample, about 21% is held by the ten largest clones.

CDR1 and CDR2 (SGHTA, FQGNSA) derive from the germline V gene. The CDR3 measures 15 amino acids from cysteine to phenylalanine. The retained sequence is limited to the CDR3, 45 bases, with the frame set at the first base. Germline trimming amounts to 5 bases on V and 6 bases on J, with 6 as the count of junction bases outside the gene matches. PBMCs were isolated by Ficoll-Paque density gradient centrifugation. Sample: PBMCs or a T cell subset sorted from them (not recorded which). Recombination linked TRBV7-2 to TRBJ2-3, with 12 bases aligning to TRBD2. This clonotype originated in a man between 18 and 35 years old who had mild COVID-19 (a few samples of this study predate the infection). The sample titles of this study are shuffled in the database, so cell type and time point are left out; the donor was told from shared clones. The base sequence is TGTGCCAGCAGCCGGCTAGCGGGGGGGCCGGATACGCAGTATTTT. Its protein is CASSRLAGGPDTQYF.